The rows below give T cell receptor beta chains drawn from one sample of a study of blood T cells in healthy people across ages. TCRdb re-analysed the 5' RACE reads in MiXCR, keeping a single row per CDR3 protein. The sample has 600,000 or so distinct CDR3 sequences; approximately 30% are singletons. Sequenced material: blood. These receptors were taken from an elderly woman in good health. Each CDR3 is given with its conserved first and last residue. The D gene is left open where the match is weak. A clone size is listed for some rows: how often the clone was seen (once, few, many), or a class if it is expanded.

d_gene: NA; v_gene: TRBV30; abundance: few; j_gene: TRBJ1-1; CDR3aa: CAWSSGATLGTEAFF; CDR3nt: TGTGCCTGGAGTAGCGGGGCGACTCTGGGGACTGAAGCTTTCTTT
d_gene: NA; v_gene: TRBV27; abundance: once; j_gene: TRBJ2-2; CDR3aa: CASSLIGSTGELFF; CDR3nt: TGTGCCAGCAGTTTAATAGGATCCACCGGGGAGCTGTTTTTT
d_gene: NA; v_gene: TRBV9; abundance: NA; j_gene: TRBJ2-2; CDR3aa: CASSVRPGTGELFF; CDR3nt: TGTGCCAGCAGCGTTCGACCTGGAACCGGGGAGCTGTTTTTT
d_gene: NA; v_gene: TRBV20-1; abundance: NA; j_gene: TRBJ1-5; CDR3aa: CSALAQGPYSNQPQHF; CDR3nt: TGCAGTGCCCTCGCACAGGGCCCATATAGCAATCAGCCCCAGCATTTT
d_gene: TRBD1; v_gene: TRBV3-1; abundance: NA; j_gene: TRBJ1-1; CDR3aa: CASSHSAGGWVAFF; CDR3nt: TGTGCCAGTAGCCATTCGGCAGGGGGCTGGGTGGCTTTCTTT
d_gene: NA; v_gene: TRBV6-6; abundance: many; j_gene: TRBJ1-3; CDR3aa: CASSSKSEISGNTIYF; CDR3nt: TGTGCCAGCAGTTCCAAGTCGGAAATCTCTGGAAACACCATATATTTT
d_gene: NA; v_gene: TRBV14; abundance: NA; j_gene: TRBJ2-6; CDR3aa: CASSQGYGGTPGANVLTF; CDR3nt: TGTGCCAGCAGCCAAGGATACGGAGGCACTCCCGGGGCCAACGTCCTGACTTTC
d_gene: TRBD1; v_gene: TRBV20-1; abundance: few; j_gene: TRBJ1-2; CDR3aa: CSAQLTGSRNYGYTF; CDR3nt: TGCAGTGCCCAGCTGACAGGGTCCAGAAACTATGGCTACACCTTC
d_gene: TRBD2; v_gene: TRBV12-3/TRBV12-4; abundance: NA; j_gene: TRBJ2-1; CDR3aa: CASSWTSGSADNEQFF; CDR3nt: TGTGCCAGCAGTTGGACTAGCGGGAGTGCAGACAATGAGCAGTTCTTC
d_gene: TRBD2; v_gene: TRBV6-1; abundance: many; j_gene: TRBJ2-1; CDR3aa: CASSAPLAGGDEQFF; CDR3nt: TGTGCCAGCAGTGCGCCACTAGCGGGGGGCGATGAGCAGTTCTTC
d_gene: TRBD2; v_gene: TRBV7-8; abundance: NA; j_gene: TRBJ2-1; CDR3aa: CASSSPGLAGPNNEQFF; CDR3nt: TGTGCCAGCAGCTCCCCCGGACTAGCGGGACCAAACAATGAGCAGTTCTTC
d_gene: NA; v_gene: TRBV20-1; abundance: many; j_gene: TRBJ2-5; CDR3aa: CSARVSLGQETQYF; CDR3nt: TGCAGTGCTAGAGTCTCTCTAGGACAAGAGACCCAGTACTTC
d_gene: TRBD1; v_gene: TRBV20-1; abundance: many; j_gene: TRBJ2-7; CDR3aa: CSARTQGAGYYEQYF; CDR3nt: TGCAGTGCTAGGACACAGGGGGCAGGGTACTACGAGCAGTACTTC
d_gene: TRBD1; v_gene: TRBV4-2; abundance: NA; j_gene: TRBJ2-2; CDR3aa: CASSQDRQGAHGELFF; CDR3nt: TGTGCCAGCAGCCAAGATCGTCAGGGGGCCCACGGGGAGCTGTTTTTT
d_gene: NA; v_gene: TRBV19; abundance: NA; j_gene: TRBJ2-1; CDR3aa: CASSLVTTAEQFF; CDR3nt: TGTGCCAGTAGTCTGGTTACTACCGCTGAGCAGTTCTTC
d_gene: NA; v_gene: TRBV12-3/TRBV12-4; abundance: NA; j_gene: TRBJ2-1; CDR3aa: CASSPPGLYNEQFF; CDR3nt: TGTGCCAGCAGTCCTCCTGGACTATACAATGAGCAGTTCTTC
d_gene: NA; v_gene: TRBV11-2; abundance: NA; j_gene: TRBJ2-5; CDR3aa: CASSGLGLDLETQYF; CDR3nt: TGTGCCAGCAGCGGGCTCGGACTGGATCTAGAGACCCAGTACTTC
d_gene: TRBD2; v_gene: TRBV6-1; abundance: many; j_gene: TRBJ2-7; CDR3aa: CASLSSGGHEQYF; CDR3nt: TGTGCCAGCCTCTCTAGCGGGGGCCACGAGCAGTACTTC
d_gene: TRBD2; v_gene: TRBV3-1; abundance: few; j_gene: TRBJ2-3; CDR3aa: CASSQFPAGGQVGTDTQYF; CDR3nt: TGTGCCAGCAGCCAATTTCCAGCGGGGGGGCAAGTAGGGACAGATACGCAGTATTTT
d_gene: NA; v_gene: TRBV7-9; abundance: NA; j_gene: TRBJ1-2; CDR3aa: CASSSPRDGYTF; CDR3nt: TGTGCCAGCAGCAGCCCCCGGGATGGCTACACCTTC
d_gene: TRBD1; v_gene: TRBV9; abundance: many; j_gene: TRBJ2-1; CDR3aa: CASSAGGNPYNEQFF; CDR3nt: TGTGCCAGCAGCGCAGGGGGCAACCCCTACAATGAGCAGTTCTTC
d_gene: NA; v_gene: TRBV30; abundance: few; j_gene: TRBJ2-2; CDR3aa: CACSLQGPTGELFF; CDR3nt: TGTGCCTGCTCTCTACAGGGTCCCACCGGGGAGCTGTTTTTT
d_gene: NA; v_gene: TRBV7-9; abundance: many; j_gene: TRBJ1-2; CDR3aa: CASSLAAGYNYGYTF; CDR3nt: TGTGCCAGCAGCTTGGCGGCCGGCTATAACTATGGCTACACCTTC
d_gene: NA; v_gene: TRBV3-1; abundance: NA; j_gene: TRBJ1-2; CDR3aa: CASSQRFDGYTF; CDR3nt: TGTGCCAGCAGCCAACGGTTTGATGGCTACACCTTC
d_gene: TRBD2; v_gene: TRBV12-3/TRBV12-4; abundance: many; j_gene: TRBJ2-5; CDR3aa: CASSLVIGLAGYQETQYF; CDR3nt: TGTGCCAGCAGTTTAGTGATTGGACTAGCGGGCTACCAAGAGACCCAGTACTTC
d_gene: NA; v_gene: TRBV18; abundance: NA; j_gene: TRBJ1-1; CDR3aa: CASSLREGDTEAFF; CDR3nt: TGTGCCAGCTCACTACGGGAGGGAGACACTGAAGCTTTCTTT